This T cell receptor beta chain was captured in a study of cytotoxic CD8 clonotypes in ibrutinib-treated CLL. The overall study: Partial responses totalled roughly 25 and complete responses 2; after median approximately 62 months, approximately 15 remained remitted and about twelve progressed. General observations from the study: Few clonotypes were public, and these shrank or held steady under treatment.

To note about this clone: Its antigen remains unidentified.

Looked up from germline, CDR1 is SGHRS and CDR2 is YFSETQ. V gave up 0 bases and J gave up 0 bases, with 4 bases separating them. This CDR3 is 14 amino acids long. TCRdb's copy holds only in-frame clones and misses some; the assay was immunoSEQ multiplex PCR. This sample yields about 200,000 clones, of which about 75% are seen a single time; approximately 5.9% belongs to the top ten. The J gene is TRBJ1-5, the V gene TRBV5-1; D gene ambiguous. The source was PBMCs, collected after 12 months of ibrutinib treatment. The TCR sequence derives from a human donor with chronic lymphocytic leukemia. CDR3 DNA: TGCGCCAGCAGCTTGGGCCCTAGCAATCAGCCCCAGCATTTT. Its translation: CASSLGPSNQPQHF.